Presented here are 16 T cell receptor beta chains from one specimen sequenced in a study of T cells expressing NK-cell markers. For each CDR3 protein, TCRdb gives one entry from its re-call of the 5' RACE reads, without DNA. The specimen's table records about 380,000 distinct CDR3 sequences. Sequencing was carried out using blood T cells: a sorted CD56 or NKG2C T cell subset, CD4+ or CD8+ T cells, or bulk PBMC T cells (not recorded which). The receptors come from a man between 18 and 69 years old in good health.

The chain couples TRBV7-3 to TRBJ2-1; TCRdb selects TRBD1, and the lack of DNA leaves this call unchecked. Germline V lookup: CDR1 SGHTA, CDR2 FQGTGA. The CDR3 is made up of 15 amino acids. This chain's CDR3 is CASQEEGGSYNEQFF.

V is TRBV4-2 and J is TRBJ2-6. This CDR3 is 16 amino acids long. Germline V CDR1 and CDR2: LGHNA, YNFKEQ. CDR3 loop: CASSLTESSGANVLTF.

V is TRBV12-3 or TRBV12-4 and J is TRBJ2-1. The CDR3 consists of 15 residues. CDR3 residues: CASSGRLEGYNEQFF.

This chain uses TRBV6-5 with TRBJ1-2. CDR1 is MNHEY and CDR2 is SVGAGI in the germline V gene. The CDR3 extends over 12 amino acids. CDR3 in amino acids: CASSGPNYGYTF.

J is TRBJ2-5 and V is TRBV7-9; TCRdb returns TRBD2, unconfirmable since there is no DNA. The length of the CDR3 is 17 residues. Germline V gene sequence: CDR1 SEHNR, CDR2 FQNEAQ (reference sequence). This chain's CDR3 is CASSPQRGGRGRETQYF.

This chain connects TRBV2 to TRBJ1-6; the D call from TCRdb, TRBD1, cannot be confirmed without DNA. CDR1 and CDR2 from the germline V gene are SNHLY and FYNNEI. This CDR3 has 15 amino acids. CDR3 region: CASSEEVQGTSPLHF.

The chain carries TRBV7-9 and TRBJ2-7. The germline V gene has CDR1 SEHNR and CDR2 FQNEAQ (reference sequence). The CDR3 consists of 17 residues. The CDR3 protein is CASSPPSRSGVSYEQYF. Full variable domain (remainder filled in from reference TRBV7-9 and TRBJ2-7): DTGVSQNPRHKITKRGQNVTFRCDPISEHNRLYWYRQTLGQGPEFLTYFQNEAQLEKSRLLSDRFSAERPKGSFSTLEIQRTEQGDSAMYLCASSPPSRSGVSYEQYFGPGTRLTVT.

V gene TRBV7-2 combines with J gene TRBJ2-6. The CDR3 totals 15 residues. CDR1 and CDR2 (germline): SGHTA, FQGNSA. The CDR3 region is CASSPDGTGANVLTF.

V gene TRBV27 combines with J gene TRBJ2-3; the D call of TRBD1 rests on TCRdb alone, since no DNA is present to check it. There are 16 residues in the CDR3. Germline V gene lookup returns CDR1 MNHEY and CDR2 SMNVEV (reference sequence). This CDR3 is CASSFRDRGLRGTQYF.

The gene calls are TRBV12-3 or TRBV12-4 and TRBJ2-1; no DNA is available, so the TRBD2 call from TCRdb remains unchecked. The CDR3 is 15 residues long. CDR3 in amino acids: CASSGPASGVREQFF.

V and J are TRBV5-1 and TRBJ2-3; TCRdb's D gene call, TRBD2, goes unchecked for lack of DNA. This CDR3 region has 16 residues. Germline CDR1 reads SGHRS; CDR2 reads YFSETQ. The CDR3 spells CASSLDSGGASDTQYF.

The V gene is TRBV29-1, the J gene TRBJ2-5; the D call of TRBD1 rests on TCRdb alone, since no DNA is present to check it. Germline CDR1 SQVTM, CDR2 ANQGSEA. This CDR3 is 14 amino acids long. CDR3 loop: CSVGTGSPQETQYF.

This CDR3 is CASSLVAPEQFF. The chain uses TRBV7-8 and TRBJ2-1; without DNA, the TCRdb call of TRBD1 cannot be checked. Germline lookup yields CDR1 SGHVS and CDR2 FQNEAQ. CDR3 length: 12 amino acids.

The CDR3 sequence is CASSQTLRRATQYF. The chain recombines TRBV12-3 or TRBV12-4 with TRBJ2-5. This CDR3 has 14 residues.

The V gene is TRBV16, the J gene TRBJ1-5; TCRdb's D call, TRBD1, is unchecked because there is no DNA. The CDR3 covers 15 residues. Germline assignment: CDR1 KGHSY and CDR2 FQNENV. CDR3 region: CASSGGLYSNQPQHF.

V gene TRBV6-1 combines with J gene TRBJ2-3; the TCRdb D gene call, TRBD1, has no DNA to confirm it. The CDR3 totals 15 residues. CDR1 MNHNS and CDR2 SASEGT come from the germline V gene. The CDR3 spells CASISGGSQADTQYF.